The rows below give T cell receptor beta chains drawn from one sample of a study of cytomegalovirus exposure and HLA in healthy donors. Measured with immunoSEQ multiplex PCR; TCRdb has only the in-frame clones, and not every one. The sample lists 150,000 or so clones; around 75% were seen once. Sequences were obtained from PBMCs. Receptors originate from a woman younger than 30 in good health and CMV-seronegative. The CDR3 runs from the conserved cysteine through the conserved F or W. The D gene is left open where the match is weak. The size of a clone is reported for some rows only, either as once, few or many, or as a class for expanded clones.

CDR3: CASSRQEAYNEQFF; DNA: TGTGCCAGCAGCCGGCAAGAGGCATACAATGAGCAGTTCTTC; J: TRBJ2-1; D: .; V: TRBV7-2; size: .
CDR3: CASSIGTGGGNTIYF; DNA: TGTGCCAGTAGTATCGGGACAGGGGGTGGAAACACCATATATTTT; J: TRBJ1-3; D: TRBD1; V: TRBV19; size: .
CDR3: CASSLMGLGDTEAFF; DNA: TGTGCCAGCAGTTTAATGGGACTTGGGGACACTGAAGCTTTCTTT; J: TRBJ1-1; D: .; V: TRBV28; size: .
CDR3: CASSATGLHQPQHF; DNA: TGTGCCAGCAGCGCGACAGGGCTTCATCAGCCCCAGCATTTT; J: TRBJ1-5; D: TRBD1; V: TRBV9; size: .
CDR3: CATKETAMNTEAFF; DNA: TGTGCCACAAAGGAGACAGCTATGAACACTGAAGCTTTCTTT; J: TRBJ1-1; D: .; V: TRBV18; size: .
CDR3: CSSSYSGNEKLFF; DNA: TGTTCCAGCAGCTACAGCGGGAATGAAAAACTGTTTTTT; J: TRBJ1-4; D: .; V: TRBV7-9; size: few
CDR3: CASTPGQGLREQYF; DNA: TGTGCCAGCACCCCGGGACAGGGCCTTCGCGAGCAGTACTTC; J: TRBJ2-7; D: TRBD1; V: TRBV27; size: .
CDR3: CASSTGDTSTDTQYF; DNA: TGTGCCAGCAGCACAGGAGATACTAGCACAGATACGCAGTATTTT; J: TRBJ2-3; D: .; V: TRBV28; size: .
CDR3: CARSADRDSNQPQHF; DNA: TGTGCCAGAAGCGCGGACAGGGATAGCAATCAGCCCCAGCATTTT; J: TRBJ1-5; D: TRBD1; V: TRBV5-3; size: .
CDR3: CASSMTPVKTEAFF; DNA: TGCGCCAGCAGCATGACACCCGTAAAGACTGAAGCTTTCTTT; J: TRBJ1-1; D: .; V: TRBV5-1; size: .
CDR3: CAWHRDGSYNEQFF; DNA: TGTGCCTGGCACAGGGACGGGTCTTACAATGAGCAGTTCTTC; J: TRBJ2-1; D: .; V: TRBV30; size: .
CDR3: CASSSLRGQVVNTEAFF; DNA: TGTGCCAGCAGTTCACTCAGGGGGCAGGTGGTGAACACTGAAGCTTTCTTT; J: TRBJ1-1; D: TRBD1; V: TRBV28; size: .